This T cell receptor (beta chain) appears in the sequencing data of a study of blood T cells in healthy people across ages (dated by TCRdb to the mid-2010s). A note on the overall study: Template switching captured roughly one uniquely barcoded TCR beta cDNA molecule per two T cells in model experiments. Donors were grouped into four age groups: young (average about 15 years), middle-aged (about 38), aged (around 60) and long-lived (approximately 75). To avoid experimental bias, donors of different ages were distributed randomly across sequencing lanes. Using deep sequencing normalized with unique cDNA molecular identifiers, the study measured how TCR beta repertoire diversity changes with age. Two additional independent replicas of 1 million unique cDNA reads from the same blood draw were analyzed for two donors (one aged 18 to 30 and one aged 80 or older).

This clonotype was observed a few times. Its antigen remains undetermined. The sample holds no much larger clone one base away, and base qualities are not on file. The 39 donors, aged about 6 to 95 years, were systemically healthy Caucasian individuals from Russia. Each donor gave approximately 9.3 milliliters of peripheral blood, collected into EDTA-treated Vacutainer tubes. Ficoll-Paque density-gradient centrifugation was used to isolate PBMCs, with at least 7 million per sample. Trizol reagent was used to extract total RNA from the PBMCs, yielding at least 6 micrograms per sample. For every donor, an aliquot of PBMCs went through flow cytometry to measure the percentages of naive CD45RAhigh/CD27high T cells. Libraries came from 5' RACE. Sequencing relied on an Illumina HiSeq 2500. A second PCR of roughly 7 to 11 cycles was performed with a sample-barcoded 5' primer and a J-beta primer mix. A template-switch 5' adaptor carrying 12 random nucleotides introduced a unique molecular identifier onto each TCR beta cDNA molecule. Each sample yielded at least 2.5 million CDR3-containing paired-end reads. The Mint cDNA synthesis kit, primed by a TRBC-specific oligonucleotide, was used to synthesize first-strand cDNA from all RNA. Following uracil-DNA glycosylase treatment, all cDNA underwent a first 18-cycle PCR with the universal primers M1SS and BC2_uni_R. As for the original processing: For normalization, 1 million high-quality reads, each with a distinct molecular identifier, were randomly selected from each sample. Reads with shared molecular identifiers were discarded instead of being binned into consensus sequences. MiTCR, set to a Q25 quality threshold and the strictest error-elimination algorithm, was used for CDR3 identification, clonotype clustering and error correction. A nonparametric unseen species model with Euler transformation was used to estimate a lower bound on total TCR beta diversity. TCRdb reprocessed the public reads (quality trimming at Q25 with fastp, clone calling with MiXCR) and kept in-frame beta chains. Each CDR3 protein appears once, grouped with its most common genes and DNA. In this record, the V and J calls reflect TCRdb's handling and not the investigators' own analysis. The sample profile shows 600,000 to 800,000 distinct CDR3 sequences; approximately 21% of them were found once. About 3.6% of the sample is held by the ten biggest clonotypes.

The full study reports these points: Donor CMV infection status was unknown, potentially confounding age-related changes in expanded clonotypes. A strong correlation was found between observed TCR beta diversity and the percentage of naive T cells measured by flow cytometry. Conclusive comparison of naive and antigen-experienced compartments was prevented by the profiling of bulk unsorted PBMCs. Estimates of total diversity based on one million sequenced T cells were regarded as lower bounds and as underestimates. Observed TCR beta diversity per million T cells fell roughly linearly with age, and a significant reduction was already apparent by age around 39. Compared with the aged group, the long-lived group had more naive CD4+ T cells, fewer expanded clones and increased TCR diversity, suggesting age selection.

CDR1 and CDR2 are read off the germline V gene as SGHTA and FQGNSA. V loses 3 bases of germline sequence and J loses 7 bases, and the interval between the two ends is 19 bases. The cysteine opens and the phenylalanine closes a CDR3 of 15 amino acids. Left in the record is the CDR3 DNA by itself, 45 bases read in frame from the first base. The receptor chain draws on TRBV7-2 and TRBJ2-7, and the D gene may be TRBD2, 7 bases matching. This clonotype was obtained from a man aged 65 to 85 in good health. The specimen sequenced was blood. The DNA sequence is TGTGCCAGCAGCTTGAAAGGGGGAGGGCCGGGTGAGCAGTACTTC. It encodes CASSLKGGGPGEQYF.